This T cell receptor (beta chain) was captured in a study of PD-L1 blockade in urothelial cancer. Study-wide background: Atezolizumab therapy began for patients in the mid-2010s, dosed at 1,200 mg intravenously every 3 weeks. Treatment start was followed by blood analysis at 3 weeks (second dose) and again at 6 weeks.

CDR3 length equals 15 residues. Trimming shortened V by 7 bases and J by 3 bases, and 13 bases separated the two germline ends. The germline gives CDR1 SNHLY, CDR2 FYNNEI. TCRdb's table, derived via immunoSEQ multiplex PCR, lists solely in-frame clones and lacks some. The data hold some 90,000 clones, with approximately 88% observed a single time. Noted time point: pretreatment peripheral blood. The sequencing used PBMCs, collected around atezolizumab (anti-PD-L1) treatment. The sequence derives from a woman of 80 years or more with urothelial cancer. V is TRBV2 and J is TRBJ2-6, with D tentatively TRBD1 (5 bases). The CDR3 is CASTPRVFGANVLTF. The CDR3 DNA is TGTGCCAGCACTCCCAGGGTTTTTGGGGCCAACGTCCTGACTTTC.